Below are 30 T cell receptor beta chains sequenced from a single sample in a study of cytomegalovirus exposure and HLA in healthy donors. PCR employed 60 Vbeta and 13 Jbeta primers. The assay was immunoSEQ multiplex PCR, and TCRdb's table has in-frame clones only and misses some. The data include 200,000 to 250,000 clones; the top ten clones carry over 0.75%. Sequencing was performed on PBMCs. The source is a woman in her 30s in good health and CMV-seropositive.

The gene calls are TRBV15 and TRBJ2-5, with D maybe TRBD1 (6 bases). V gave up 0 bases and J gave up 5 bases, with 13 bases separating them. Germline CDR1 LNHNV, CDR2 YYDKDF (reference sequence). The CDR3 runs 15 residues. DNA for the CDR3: TGTGCCACCAGCAGAGATCCAGGGGCGATGGAGACCCAGTACTTC. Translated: CATSRDPGAMETQYF.

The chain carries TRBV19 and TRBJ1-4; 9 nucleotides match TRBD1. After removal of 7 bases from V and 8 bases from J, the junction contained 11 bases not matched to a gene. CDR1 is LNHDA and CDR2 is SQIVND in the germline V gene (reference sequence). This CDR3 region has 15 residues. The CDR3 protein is CASISPGTGKEKLFF. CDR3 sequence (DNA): TGTGCCAGTATTTCTCCCGGGACAGGGAAGGAAAAACTGTTTTTT. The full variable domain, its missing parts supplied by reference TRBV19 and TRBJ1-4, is DGGITQSPKYLFRKEGQNVTLSCEQNLNHDAMYWYRQDPGQGLRLIYYSQIVNDFQKGDIAEGYSVSREKKESFPLTVTSAQKNPTAFYLCASISPGTGKEKLFFGSGTQLSVL.

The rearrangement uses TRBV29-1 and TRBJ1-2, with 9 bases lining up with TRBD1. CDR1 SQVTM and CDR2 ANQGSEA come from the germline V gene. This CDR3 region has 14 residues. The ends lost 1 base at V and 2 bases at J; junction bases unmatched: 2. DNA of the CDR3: TGCAGCGTTGAAGGGGGGACAGGGAACTATGGCTACACCTTC. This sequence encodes CSVEGGTGNYGYTF.

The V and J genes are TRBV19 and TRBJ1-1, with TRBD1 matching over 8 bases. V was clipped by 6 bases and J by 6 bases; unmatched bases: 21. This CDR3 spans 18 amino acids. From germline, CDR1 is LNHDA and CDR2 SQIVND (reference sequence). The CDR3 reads CASSRGGQGAHYQPEAFF. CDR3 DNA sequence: TGTGCCAGTAGCCGGGGAGGGCAGGGGGCCCACTACCAACCTGAAGCTTTCTTT.

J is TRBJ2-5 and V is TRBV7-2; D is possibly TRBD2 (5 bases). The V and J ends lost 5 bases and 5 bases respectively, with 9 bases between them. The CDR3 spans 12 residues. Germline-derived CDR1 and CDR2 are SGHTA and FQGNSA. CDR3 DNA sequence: TGTGCCAGCAGCGAACGCGGGGAGACCCAGTACTTC. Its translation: CASSERGETQYF.

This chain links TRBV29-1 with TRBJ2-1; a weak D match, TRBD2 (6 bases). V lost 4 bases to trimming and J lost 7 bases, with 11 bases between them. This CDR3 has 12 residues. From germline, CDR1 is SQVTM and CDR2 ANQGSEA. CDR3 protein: CSVAGVGNEQFF. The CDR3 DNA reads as TGCAGCGTTGCGGGAGTGGGGAATGAGCAGTTCTTC.

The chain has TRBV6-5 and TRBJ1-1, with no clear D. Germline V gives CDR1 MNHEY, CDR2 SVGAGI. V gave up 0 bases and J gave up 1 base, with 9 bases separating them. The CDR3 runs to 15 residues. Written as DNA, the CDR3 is TGTGCCAGCAGTTACTCGTTGGCAGGGAACACTGAAGCTTTCTTT. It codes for CASSYSLAGNTEAFF.

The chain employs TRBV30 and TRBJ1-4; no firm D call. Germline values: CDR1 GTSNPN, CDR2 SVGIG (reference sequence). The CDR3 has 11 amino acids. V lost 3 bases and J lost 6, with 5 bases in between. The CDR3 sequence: CAWRFDEKLFF. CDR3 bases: TGTGCCTGGAGATTCGATGAAAAACTGTTTTTT.

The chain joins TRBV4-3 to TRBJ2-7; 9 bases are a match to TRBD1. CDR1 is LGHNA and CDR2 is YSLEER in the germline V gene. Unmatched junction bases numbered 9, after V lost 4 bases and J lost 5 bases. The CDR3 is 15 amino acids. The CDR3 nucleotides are TGCGCCAGCAGCCCTGGGACAGGGATCGGCCACGAGCAGTACTTC. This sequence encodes CASSPGTGIGHEQYF.

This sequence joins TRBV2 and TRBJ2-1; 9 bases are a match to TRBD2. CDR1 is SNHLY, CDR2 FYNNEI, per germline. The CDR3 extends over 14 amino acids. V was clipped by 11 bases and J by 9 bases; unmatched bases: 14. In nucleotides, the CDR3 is TGTGCCTCCCAGGGGGAGCGGGGGGTGGGTGAGCAGTTCTTC. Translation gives CASQGERGVGEQFF.

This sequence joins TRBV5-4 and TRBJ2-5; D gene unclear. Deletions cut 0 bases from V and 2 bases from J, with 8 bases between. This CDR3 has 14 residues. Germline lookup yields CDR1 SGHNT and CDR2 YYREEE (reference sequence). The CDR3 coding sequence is TGTGCCAGCAGCTTGGCTACGACACAAGAGACCCAGTACTTC. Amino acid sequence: CASSLATTQETQYF.

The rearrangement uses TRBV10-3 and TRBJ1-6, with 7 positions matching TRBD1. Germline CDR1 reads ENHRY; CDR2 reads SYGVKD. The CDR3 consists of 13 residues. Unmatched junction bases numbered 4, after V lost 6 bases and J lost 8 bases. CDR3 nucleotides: TGTGCCATCAGGTACACAGGGGATTCACCCCTCCACTTT. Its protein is CAIRYTGDSPLHF.

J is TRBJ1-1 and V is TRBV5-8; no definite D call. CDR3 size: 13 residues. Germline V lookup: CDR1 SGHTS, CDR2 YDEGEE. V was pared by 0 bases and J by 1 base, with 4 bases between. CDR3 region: CASSLDTNTEAFF. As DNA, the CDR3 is TGTGCCAGCAGCTTGGACACGAACACTGAAGCTTTCTTT.

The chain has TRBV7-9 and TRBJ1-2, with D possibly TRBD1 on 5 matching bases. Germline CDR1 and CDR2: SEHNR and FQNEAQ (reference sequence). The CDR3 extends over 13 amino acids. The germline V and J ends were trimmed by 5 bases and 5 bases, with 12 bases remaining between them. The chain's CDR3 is CASSTDSRYGYTF. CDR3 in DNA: TGTGCCAGCAGCACCGACAGTCGTTATGGCTACACCTTC.

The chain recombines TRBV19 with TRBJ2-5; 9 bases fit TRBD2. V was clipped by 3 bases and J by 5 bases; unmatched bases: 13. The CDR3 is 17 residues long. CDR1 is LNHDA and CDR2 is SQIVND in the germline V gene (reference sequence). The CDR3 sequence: CASSIIPVAGVKETQYF. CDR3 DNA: TGTGCCAGTAGTATTATACCGGTAGCGGGAGTTAAGGAGACCCAGTACTTC. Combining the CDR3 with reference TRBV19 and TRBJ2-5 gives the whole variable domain DGGITQSPKYLFRKEGQNVTLSCEQNLNHDAMYWYRQDPGQGLRLIYYSQIVNDFQKGDIAEGYSVSREKKESFPLTVTSAQKNPTAFYLCASSIIPVAGVKETQYFGPGTRLLVL.

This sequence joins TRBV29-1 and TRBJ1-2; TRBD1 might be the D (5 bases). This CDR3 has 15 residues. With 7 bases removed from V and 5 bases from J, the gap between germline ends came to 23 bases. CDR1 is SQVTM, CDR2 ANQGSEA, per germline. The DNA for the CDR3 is TGCAGCGCCAAACCGCCGGACACAGGACGGTATGGCTACACCTTC. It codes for CSAKPPDTGRYGYTF.

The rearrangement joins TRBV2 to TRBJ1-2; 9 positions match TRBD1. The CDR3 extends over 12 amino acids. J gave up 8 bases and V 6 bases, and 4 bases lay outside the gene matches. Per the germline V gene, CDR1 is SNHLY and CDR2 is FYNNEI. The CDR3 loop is CASRVTGGGYTF. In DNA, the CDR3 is TGTGCCAGCAGGGTAACAGGGGGCGGCTACACCTTC.

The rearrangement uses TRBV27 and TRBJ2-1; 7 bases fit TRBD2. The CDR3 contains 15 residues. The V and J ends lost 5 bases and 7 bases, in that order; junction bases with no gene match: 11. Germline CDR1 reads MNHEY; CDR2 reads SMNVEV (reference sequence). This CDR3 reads CASSPLSSGRNEQFF. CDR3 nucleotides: TGTGCCAGCAGTCCGCTTTCTAGCGGAAGGAATGAGCAGTTCTTC.

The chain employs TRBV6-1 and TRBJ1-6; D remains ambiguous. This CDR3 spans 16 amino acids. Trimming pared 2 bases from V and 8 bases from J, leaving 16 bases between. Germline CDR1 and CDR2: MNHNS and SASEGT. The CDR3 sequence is CASSEIQGRGDSPLHF. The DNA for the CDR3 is TGTGCCAGCAGTGAAATTCAAGGGCGGGGTGATTCACCCCTCCACTTT.

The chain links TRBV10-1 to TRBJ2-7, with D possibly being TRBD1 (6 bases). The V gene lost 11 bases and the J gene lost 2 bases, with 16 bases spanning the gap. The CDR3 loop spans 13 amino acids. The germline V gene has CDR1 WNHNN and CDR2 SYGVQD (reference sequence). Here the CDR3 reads CAGPRQVPYEQYF. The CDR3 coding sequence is TGCGCCGGACCCCGACAGGTGCCCTACGAGCAGTACTTC.

The CDR3 nucleotides read TGTGCCAGCTCACCCCCCGGACAGGGGCGCACTGAAGCTTTCTTT. Translation: CASSPPGQGRTEAFF. This chain connects TRBV18 to TRBJ1-1, with TRBD1 matching over 9 bases. With 3 bases clipped from V and 4 bases from J, the junction kept 6 bases outside the gene matches. Germline V lookup: CDR1 KGHSH, CDR2 LQKENI. The CDR3 covers 15 residues.

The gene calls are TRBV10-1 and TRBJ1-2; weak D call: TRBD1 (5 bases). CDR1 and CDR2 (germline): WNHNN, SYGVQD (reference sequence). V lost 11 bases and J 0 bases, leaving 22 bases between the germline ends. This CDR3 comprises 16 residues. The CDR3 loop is CAGTIKGSGPNYGYTF. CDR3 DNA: TGCGCCGGCACCATTAAGGGTTCAGGGCCTAACTATGGCTACACCTTC.

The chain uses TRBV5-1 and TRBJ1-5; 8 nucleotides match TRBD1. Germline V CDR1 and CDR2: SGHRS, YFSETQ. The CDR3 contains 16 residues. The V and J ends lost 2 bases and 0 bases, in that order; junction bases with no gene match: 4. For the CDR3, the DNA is TGCGCCAGCAGCTTTAAACAGGGGGATAGCAATCAGCCCCAGCATTTT. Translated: CASSFKQGDSNQPQHF.

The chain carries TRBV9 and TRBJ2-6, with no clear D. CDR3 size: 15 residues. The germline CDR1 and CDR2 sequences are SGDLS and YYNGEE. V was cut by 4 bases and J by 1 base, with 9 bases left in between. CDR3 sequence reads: CASSPMASGANVLTF. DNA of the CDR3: TGTGCCAGCAGCCCCATGGCTTCTGGGGCCAACGTCCTGACTTTC.

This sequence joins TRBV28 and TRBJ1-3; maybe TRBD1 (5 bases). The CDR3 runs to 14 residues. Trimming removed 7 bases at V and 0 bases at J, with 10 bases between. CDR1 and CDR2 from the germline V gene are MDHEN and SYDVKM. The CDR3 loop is CASIRQGSGNTIYF. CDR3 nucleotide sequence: TGTGCCAGCATACGGCAGGGCTCTGGAAACACCATATATTTT.

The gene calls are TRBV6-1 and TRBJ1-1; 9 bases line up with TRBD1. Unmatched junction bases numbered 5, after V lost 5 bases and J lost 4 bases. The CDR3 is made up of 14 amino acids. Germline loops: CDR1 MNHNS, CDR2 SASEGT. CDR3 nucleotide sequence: TGTGCCAGCAGTTTGAAGGGACAGGGCACTGAAGCTTTCTTT. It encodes CASSLKGQGTEAFF.

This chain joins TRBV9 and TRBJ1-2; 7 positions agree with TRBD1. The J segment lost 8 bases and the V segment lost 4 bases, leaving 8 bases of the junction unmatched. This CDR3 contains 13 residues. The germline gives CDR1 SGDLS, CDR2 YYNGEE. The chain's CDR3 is CASSTRQGGGYTF. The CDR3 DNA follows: TGTGCCAGCAGCACCCGACAGGGTGGAGGCTACACCTTC.

The CDR3 sequence is CASSPSGQGGGEQYF. The DNA for the CDR3 is TGCGCCAGCAGCCCCTCTGGACAGGGCGGAGGCGAGCAGTACTTC. The chain joins TRBV4-1 to TRBJ2-7; TRBD1 matches at 8 bases. V trimming: 4 bases; J trimming: 6 bases; junction bases outside the gene matches: 11. CDR3 length equals 15 residues. Germline V gives CDR1 MGHRA, CDR2 YSYEKL.

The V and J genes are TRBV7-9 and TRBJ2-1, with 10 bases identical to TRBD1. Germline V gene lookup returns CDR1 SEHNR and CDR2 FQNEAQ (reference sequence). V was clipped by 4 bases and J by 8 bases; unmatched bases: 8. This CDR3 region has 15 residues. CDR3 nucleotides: TGTGCCAGCAGCTCGCCCGCGACAGGGGGCCATGAGCAGTTCTTC. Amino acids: CASSSPATGGHEQFF. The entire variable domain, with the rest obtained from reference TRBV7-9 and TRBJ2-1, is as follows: DTGVSQNPRHKITKRGQNVTFRCDPISEHNRLYWYRQTLGQGPEFLTYFQNEAQLEKSRLLSDRFSAERPKGSFSTLEIQRTEQGDSAMYLCASSSPATGGHEQFFGPGTRLTVL.

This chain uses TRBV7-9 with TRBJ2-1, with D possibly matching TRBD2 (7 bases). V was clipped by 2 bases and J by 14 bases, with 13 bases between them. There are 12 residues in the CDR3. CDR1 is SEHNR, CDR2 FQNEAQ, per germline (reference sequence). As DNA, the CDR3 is TGTGCCAGCAGCTTAAGCGAGGGGGGGGAGTTCTTC. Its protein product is CASSLSEGGEFF. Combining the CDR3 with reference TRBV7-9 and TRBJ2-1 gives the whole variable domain DTGVSQNPRHKITKRGQNVTFRCDPISEHNRLYWYRQTLGQGPEFLTYFQNEAQLEKSRLLSDRFSAERPKGSFSTLEIQRTEQGDSAMYLCASSLSEGGEFFGPGTRLTVL.